The 6 T cell receptor beta chains reported below all come from one sample, sequenced in a study of tumor-infiltrating lymphocytes in oesophageal squamous cell carcinoma. From the PCR reads, TCRdb called clonotypes with MiXCR, one entry per CDR3 protein. Of under 20,000 distinct CDR3 sequences listed, roughly 47% were seen once; the top ten hold less than 35%. Sequencing was done on a sample of esophageal tumor tissue. The receptors shown here come from a male donor with esophageal squamous cell carcinoma.

In this sample, this clonotype turned up once. The chain couples TRBV28 to TRBJ2-3; D uncertain. The tail of the sequence fits TRBJ2-5 better, so the J call may be wrong. The germline V gene has CDR1 MDHEN and CDR2 SYDVKM. The CDR3 spans 15 residues. The CDR3 DNA sequence: TGTGCCAGCAGTTCTTCTAGGGTAAGACGAGAGACCCAGTACTTC. It is translated as CASSSSRVRRETQYF.

The chain is built from TRBV18 and TRBJ1-5; D uncertain. Per the germline V gene, CDR1 is KGHSH and CDR2 is LQKENI. With 2 bases removed from V and 6 bases from J, the gap between germline ends came to 11 bases. The CDR3 is 14 residues long. In DNA, the CDR3 is TGTGCCAGCTCACCAGCCCGTAATGGTCAGCCCCAGCATTTT. Its translation: CASSPARNGQPQHF.

J is TRBJ2-1 and V is TRBV7-3, with 7 bases aligning to TRBD2. The J call may be incorrect, as the DNA end agrees better with TRBJ2-7. Germline lookup yields CDR1 SGHTA and CDR2 FQGTGA. The CDR3 is 14 amino acids. CDR3 nucleotide sequence: TGTGCCAGCAGCTCATCCGGGACTACCAATGAGCAGTACTTC. Translated, it gives CASSSSGTTNEQYF.

The sample holds one count of this clonotype. The chain uses TRBV6-1 and TRBJ2-3; tentative D call: TRBD1 (5 bases). The CDR3 is made up of 13 amino acids. Germline CDR1 is MNHNS and CDR2 is SASEGT. Trimming pared 3 bases from V and 7 bases from J, leaving 11 bases between. The CDR3 protein is CASSDRARNTQYF. The CDR3 DNA is TGTGCCAGCAGTGACAGGGCGAGGAATACGCAGTATTTT.

The chain has TRBV9 and TRBJ1-1; weak D call: TRBD1 (5 bases). The DNA end favors TRBJ1-6, so the J call may be wrong. Germline V gives CDR1 SGDLS, CDR2 YYNGEE. The CDR3 covers 15 residues. CDR3 residues: CASSAYSGGPSPLHF. The CDR3, as DNA: TGTGCCAGCAGCGCCTACTCGGGGGGTCCTTCACCCCTCCACTTT.

The rearrangement joins TRBV20-1 to TRBJ1-2; maybe TRBD1 (6 bases). Looked up from germline, CDR1 is DFQATT and CDR2 is SNEGSKA (reference sequence). Trimming took 6 bases from V and 5 from J, leaving 16 bases between them. The CDR3 is made up of 13 amino acids. The CDR3: CSAPPGGRYGYTF. In nucleotides, the CDR3 is TGCAGTGCGCCGCCGGGGGGGCGGTATGGCTACACCTTC.